Following are 28 T cell receptor beta chains from one sample sequenced in a study of T cells in narcolepsy. Measured with immunoSEQ multiplex PCR; TCRdb has only the in-frame clones, and not every one. Found here are approximately 25,000 clones, more than 75% of them singletons; the top ten hold roughly 1.1%. Sequences were obtained from CD45RA- memory CD4+ T cells from PBMCs. These receptors all come from a human donor with narcolepsy.

This clone has just a few counts. CDR3 in DNA: TGTGCCAGCAGCTTATCAGGGTCTCCCTACGAGCAGTACTTC. It is translated as CASSLSGSPYEQYF. The chain combines TRBV5-4 with TRBJ2-7; possibly TRBD1 for D (5 bases). This CDR3 spans 14 amino acids. Trimming removed 2 bases at V and 2 bases at J, with 11 bases between. CDR1 and CDR2 (germline): SGHNT, YYREEE (reference sequence).

This chain uses TRBV28 with TRBJ1-5, with D maybe TRBD1 (6 bases). CDR1 and CDR2 from the germline V gene are MDHEN and SYDVKM. The CDR3 covers 15 residues. V lost 6 bases and J 2 bases, leaving 14 bases between the germline ends. The CDR3 bases are TGTGCCAGCAGCCGAGGGGGGGGGCGCAATCAGCCCCAGCATTTT. Protein product: CASSRGGGRNQPQHF.

The chain couples TRBV5-4 to TRBJ1-4, with 9 bases lining up with TRBD1. CDR1 SGHNT and CDR2 YYREEE come from the germline V gene (reference sequence). This CDR3 is 16 amino acids long. Trimming at V came to 0 bases and at J to 5 bases, leaving 5 bases not matched to a gene. Written as DNA, the CDR3 is TGTGCCAGCAGCTTGGGAGGGACAGGGACAAATGAAAAACTGTTTTTT. Protein product: CASSLGGTGTNEKLFF.

The chain is built from TRBV6-1 and TRBJ1-1, with 8 bases fitting TRBD1. V dropped 8 bases and J dropped 3; count of bases not matched to a gene: 5. This CDR3 is 13 amino acids long. The V gene's germline CDR1 is MNHNS and CDR2 SASEGT. This CDR3 is CASRTDRDTEAFF. Written as DNA, the CDR3 is TGTGCCAGCCGGACGGACAGGGACACTGAAGCTTTCTTT.

J is TRBJ1-1 and V is TRBV28; TRBD1 might be the D (5 bases). The germline V gene encodes CDR1 MDHEN and CDR2 SYDVKM. This CDR3 has 14 amino acids. V gave up 1 base and J gave up 4 bases, with 10 bases separating them. CDR3: CASSLSQGGTEAFF. CDR3 DNA: TGTGCCAGCAGTTTATCGCAGGGTGGCACTGAAGCTTTCTTT.

The genes are TRBV11-2 and TRBJ1-2; D possibly corresponds to TRBD1 (5 bases). This CDR3 spans 13 amino acids. Germline CDR1 SGHAT, CDR2 FQNNGV. The germline V and J ends were trimmed by 4 bases and 4 bases, with 10 bases remaining between them. CDR3 protein: CASSSQGVYGYTF. The CDR3 DNA reads as TGTGCCAGCAGCTCTCAAGGGGTCTATGGCTACACCTTC.

This clone was seen a single time. The chain uses TRBV28 and TRBJ2-3; TRBD1 is a possible D gene (5 bases). The CDR3 is 14 residues long. Trimming left V 3 bases short and J 3 bases short, with 10 bases between. Per germline, CDR1 MDHEN and CDR2 SYDVKM. The CDR3 region is CASSFGQGTDTQYF. For the CDR3, the DNA is TGTGCCAGCAGTTTTGGCCAGGGAACAGATACGCAGTATTTT.

This rearrangement joins TRBV6-6 to TRBJ1-2; D is possibly TRBD1 (5 bases). Trimming took off 5 bases at V and 5 bases at J, with 12 bases between the two ends. The V gene's germline CDR1 is MNHNY and CDR2 SVGAGI (reference sequence). This CDR3 region has 13 residues. In nucleotides, the CDR3 is TGTGCCAGCAGTAACGACAGATTATATGGCTACACCTTC. Amino acids: CASSNDRLYGYTF.

The chain carries TRBV6-1 and TRBJ2-1, with D possibly being TRBD1 (5 bases). Germline CDR1 and CDR2: MNHNS and SASEGT. Trimming stripped 0 bases from V and 10 bases from J, with 10 bases between. CDR3 length: 13 amino acids. CDR3 protein: CASSEARPGEQFF. The DNA of the CDR3 is TGTGCCAGCAGTGAAGCGAGACCAGGGGAGCAGTTCTTC.

The J gene is TRBJ2-5, the V gene TRBV4-1, with TRBD1 matching 8 bases. This CDR3 has 19 residues. The J segment lost 1 base and the V segment lost 2 bases, leaving 15 bases of the junction unmatched. CDR1 and CDR2 from the germline V gene are MGHRA and YSYEKL. The CDR3 nucleotides are TGCGCCAGCAGCCAACTCAAATCCACCGCCGACAGGGGCCAAGAGACCCAGTACTTC. It codes for CASSQLKSTADRGQETQYF.

This sequence joins TRBV2 and TRBJ2-6; 8 bases are a match to TRBD1. Germline loops: CDR1 SNHLY, CDR2 FYNNEI. The CDR3 is made up of 15 amino acids. The junction had 13 bases not matched to a gene; V was cut back by 6 bases and J by 12 bases. The CDR3 nucleotides read TGTGCCAGCAGCCCGAACCCAGGGGGCATCCTCGTCCTGACTTTC. It codes for CASSPNPGGILVLTF.

This clone was detected only once. The CDR3 DNA sequence: TGTGCCAGCTCCCGGGCGATTAAGGGCACCGGGGAGCTGTTTTTT. Translation: CASSRAIKGTGELFF. J is TRBJ2-2 and V is TRBV27; D ambiguous. Germline V gene sequence: CDR1 MNHEY, CDR2 SMNVEV (reference sequence). The CDR3 covers 15 residues. Trimming left V 8 bases short and J 4 bases short, with 17 bases between.

This clone is deemed medium-sized. This sequence joins TRBV19 and TRBJ1-1; D is possibly TRBD1 (5 bases). The CDR3 spans 15 residues. Per the germline V gene, CDR1 is LNHDA and CDR2 is SQIVND (reference sequence). V was pared by 8 bases and J by 5 bases, with 21 bases between. CDR3 DNA: TGTGCCAGTTCCAAAGGGGCTCAGGGTGGAACTGAAGCTTTCTTT. This sequence encodes CASSKGAQGGTEAFF.

CDR3 sequence (DNA): TGCGCCAGCAGCTCGGGACTAGCGGGGGATACGCAGTATTTT. It encodes CASSSGLAGDTQYF. The V gene is TRBV5-1, the J gene TRBJ2-3, with 13 bases lining up with TRBD2. J gave up 6 bases and V 3 bases, and 1 base lay outside the gene matches. The CDR3 totals 14 residues. CDR1 and CDR2 (germline): SGHRS, YFSETQ.

The chain is built from TRBV18 and TRBJ2-5, with TRBD1 matching over 7 bases. V was clipped by 4 bases and J by 0 bases; unmatched bases: 5. The CDR3 spans 15 residues. CDR1 and CDR2 (germline): KGHSH, LQKENI. In nucleotides, the CDR3 is TGTGCCAGCTCACTTTGGACAGGAGACCAAGAGACCCAGTACTTC. It codes for CASSLWTGDQETQYF.

The chain employs TRBV27 and TRBJ1-5; D is undetermined. The V end lost 5 bases, the J end lost 3 bases, and 8 bases lay between the germline ends. This CDR3 spans 13 amino acids. Per germline, CDR1 MNHEY and CDR2 SMNVEV (reference sequence). CDR3 region: CASSPKDNQPQHF. The CDR3 bases are TGTGCCAGCAGTCCGAAAGACAATCAGCCCCAGCATTTT.

For this clone: Other nucleotide sequences in the sample specify the same CDR3. J is TRBJ1-1 and V is TRBV6-5, with a weak D call TRBD1 (6 bases). V lost 4 bases and J lost 4, with 7 bases in between. Germline lookup yields CDR1 MNHEY and CDR2 SVGAGI. The CDR3 consists of 12 residues. CDR3 sequence (DNA): TGTGCCAGCAGTTCGACAGGCACTGAAGCTTTCTTT. Translation: CASSSTGTEAFF.

The genes are TRBV10-1 and TRBJ1-1, with a tentative D call TRBD1 (5 bases). Germline assignment: CDR1 WNHNN and CDR2 SYGVQD (reference sequence). Trimming took 7 bases from V and 4 from J, leaving 13 bases between them. This CDR3 region has 13 residues. In nucleotides, the CDR3 is TGCGCCAGCAACCCGGGACTGGGCACTGAAGCTTTCTTT. It yields the protein CASNPGLGTEAFF.

This chain uses TRBV5-4 with TRBJ2-4, with 11 bases that match TRBD1. The CDR3 is 16 residues long. Germline lookup yields CDR1 SGHNT and CDR2 YYREEE (reference sequence). V shed 3 bases and J 0 bases; nucleotides not matched to a gene: 2. CDR3 in amino acids: CASSWTGGAAKNIQYF. For the CDR3, the DNA is TGTGCCAGCAGCTGGACAGGGGGCGCAGCCAAAAACATTCAGTACTTC.

This chain joins TRBV10-3 and TRBJ2-3, with TRBD2 as a possible D gene (7 bases). CDR3 length: 12 amino acids. V lost 8 bases and J 6 bases, leaving 12 bases between the germline ends. Looked up from germline, CDR1 is ENHRY and CDR2 is SYGVKD. CDR3 coding DNA: TGTGCCATCGGGGGAGGGGGGGATACGCAGTATTTT. Amino acid sequence: CAIGGGGDTQYF.

This chain uses TRBV5-8 with TRBJ1-4; D is possibly TRBD1 (6 bases). The CDR3 has 14 residues. V gave up 4 bases and J gave up 10 bases, with 17 bases separating them. The germline V gene encodes CDR1 SGHTS and CDR2 YDEGEE. DNA of the CDR3: TGTGCCAGCAGCGCCTCGGGACATCAGGGAAAACTGTTTTTT. Translated, it gives CASSASGHQGKLFF.

This clone was detected only a few times. The chain has TRBV6-4 and TRBJ2-7; D may correspond to TRBD1 or TRBD2 (6 bases each). Trimming cost V 7 bases and J 0 bases, with 16 bases left between them. There are 15 residues in the CDR3. The germline CDR1 and CDR2 sequences are MRHNA and SNTAGT. The CDR3 region has the DNA TGTGCCAGCACACAACGGGGGCTAGGCTCCTACGAGCAGTACGTC. Translated: CASTQRGLGSYEQYV.

The chain is built from TRBV28 and TRBJ1-2, with 10 bases identical to TRBD1. Germline CDR1 MDHEN, CDR2 SYDVKM. This CDR3 is built from 15 residues. Trimming cost V 5 bases and J 4 bases; bases outside gene matches: 7. DNA of the CDR3: TGTGCCAGCAGTCCCCGGGACAGGGGAATCTATGGCTACACCTTC. Its protein is CASSPRDRGIYGYTF.

The chain links TRBV28 to TRBJ2-5; D remains ambiguous. Deletions cut 6 bases from V and 1 base from J, with 12 bases between. CDR3 size: 14 residues. Per germline, CDR1 MDHEN and CDR2 SYDVKM. CDR3: CASRASRAQETQYF. The CDR3 DNA follows: TGTGCCAGCAGGGCCTCCCGAGCCCAAGAGACCCAGTACTTC.

The J gene is TRBJ2-1, the V gene TRBV2; D is unresolved. V dropped 6 bases and J dropped 6 bases, with 21 bases sitting between them. The CDR3 sequence is 16 residues long. The germline gives CDR1 SNHLY, CDR2 FYNNEI. CDR3 DNA sequence: TGTGCCAGCAGCCTTATGGTGCTAACCCTAGGCAATGAGCAGTTCTTC. This translates into CASSLMVLTLGNEQFF.

The chain is built from TRBV11-2 and TRBJ2-1, with D unresolved. There are 12 residues in the CDR3. CDR1 and CDR2 from the germline V gene are SGHAT and FQNNGV. V was cut by 5 bases and J by 6 bases, with 8 bases left in between. CDR3 coding DNA: TGTGCCAGCAGCCAAATAGCCAATGAGCAGTTCTTC. Its translation: CASSQIANEQFF. The whole variable domain, filled in from reference TRBV11-2 and TRBJ2-1, reads EAGVAQSPRYKIIEKRQSVAFWCNPISGHATLYWYQQILGQGPKLLIQFQNNGVVDDSQLPKDRFSAERLKGVDSTLKIQPAKLEDSAVYLCASSQIANEQFFGPGTRLTVL.

V usage is TRBV5-4 and J usage is TRBJ2-5; unclear D gene. Germline assignment: CDR1 SGHNT and CDR2 YYREEE (reference sequence). The V and J ends lost 0 bases and 2 bases respectively, with 5 bases between them. This CDR3 spans 13 amino acids. The CDR3 loop is CASSLETQETQYF. The DNA for the CDR3 is TGTGCCAGCAGCTTGGAGACACAAGAGACCCAGTACTTC.

This chain uses TRBV7-6 with TRBJ1-4, with 7 bases matching TRBD1. The CDR3 consists of 14 residues. Germline V gene lookup returns CDR1 SGHVS and CDR2 FNYEAQ. Trimming took 5 bases from V and 5 from J; bases not matched to a gene: 5. CDR3 amino acids: CASSLGTANEKLFF. CDR3 nucleotides: TGTGCCAGCAGCCTCGGGACAGCAAATGAAAAACTGTTTTTT. Full variable domain (rest looked up from reference TRBV7-6 and TRBJ1-4): GAGVSQSPRYKVTKRGQDVALRCDPISGHVSLYWYRQALGQGPEFLTYFNYEAQQDKSGLPNDRFSAERPEGSISTLTIQRTEQRDSAMYRCASSLGTANEKLFFGSGTQLSVL.